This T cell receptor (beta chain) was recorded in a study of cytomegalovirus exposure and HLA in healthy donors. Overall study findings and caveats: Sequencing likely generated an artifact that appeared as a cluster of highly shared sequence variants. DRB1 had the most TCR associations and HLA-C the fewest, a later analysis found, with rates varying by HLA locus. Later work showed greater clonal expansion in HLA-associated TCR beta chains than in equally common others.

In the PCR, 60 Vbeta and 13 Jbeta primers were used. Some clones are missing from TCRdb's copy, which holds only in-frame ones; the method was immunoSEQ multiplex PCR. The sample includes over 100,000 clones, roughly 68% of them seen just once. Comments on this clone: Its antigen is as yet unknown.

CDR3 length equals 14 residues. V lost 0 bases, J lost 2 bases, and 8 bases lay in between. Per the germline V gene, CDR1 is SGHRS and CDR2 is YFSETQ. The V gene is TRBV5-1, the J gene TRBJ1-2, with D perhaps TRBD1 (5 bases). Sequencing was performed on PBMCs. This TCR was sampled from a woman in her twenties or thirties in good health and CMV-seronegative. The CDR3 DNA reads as TGCGCCAGCAGCTTGGGGCAGGGAAACTATGGCTACACCTTC. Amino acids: CASSLGQGNYGYTF.